This T cell receptor (beta chain) was sequenced for a study of cytomegalovirus exposure and HLA in healthy donors. For the study at large: From HLA-typed donors, an early data release held tens of millions of unique TCRs.

PCR involved 60 Vbeta and 13 Jbeta primers. The protocol was immunoSEQ multiplex PCR, while the TCRdb copy is restricted to in-frame clones and leaves out a portion. Here the sample spans approximately 140,000 clones, 50% to 75% being singletons. Germline V gene sequence: CDR1 LNHNV, CDR2 YYDKDF (reference sequence). Between the trimmed V and J ends, which lost 0 bases and 8 bases, there was a span of 16 bases. This CDR3 contains 15 residues. Study-wide results and caveats: On later analysis, the bulk of CMV-associated TCR beta chains appeared to be HLA-restricted. The classifier, whose performance was assessed in both the original and validation cohorts, reportedly diagnosed cytomegalovirus status with high specificity and sensitivity.

A word on this clone: What it binds is unknown.

The specimen was PBMCs. The J gene is TRBJ1-2, the V gene TRBV15; a possible D gene is TRBD1 (5 bases). This TCR came from a woman aged 55-70 years in good health and CMV-seropositive. CDR3 in amino acids: CATSRDRDRGKGYTF. The CDR3 DNA reads as TGTGCCACCAGCAGAGATCGCGACAGAGGAAAGGGCTACACCTTC.